The 27 T cell receptor beta chains below all came from one sample that was sequenced in a study of control samples from healthy donors and cancer patients. Sequenced by immunoSEQ multiplex PCR; TCRdb stores in-frame clones only, minus some. The sample carries roughly 190,000 clones, about 89% recorded once. Sequenced material: blood. The receptors originated from a man aged 25 to 40 in good health.

The CDR3 nucleotides read TGTGCCAGCAGGGGCCCTATTATCACCTTC. Translated, it gives CASRGPIITF. The V call is TRBV2, the J call TRBJ1-2, with D unresolved. Trimming removed 6 bases at V and 13 bases at J, with 12 bases between. CDR3 length equals 10 residues. Per the germline V gene, CDR1 is SNHLY and CDR2 is FYNNEI.

This chain links TRBV18 with TRBJ1-5; D is perhaps TRBD1 (6 bases). V was clipped by 5 bases and J by 4 bases, with 15 bases between them. The CDR3 loop spans 15 amino acids. The germline gives CDR1 KGHSH, CDR2 LQKENI. Written as DNA, the CDR3 is TGTGCCAGCTCAAACACAGGGTTGGAAAATCAGCCCCAGCATTTT. It specifies CASSNTGLENQPQHF.

This sequence joins TRBV5-1 and TRBJ2-2, with D tentatively TRBD1 (6 bases). The CDR3 has 16 residues. The ends were cut back, 4 bases at V and 0 bases at J, with 13 bases in the middle. Per germline, CDR1 SGHRS and CDR2 YFSETQ. DNA for the CDR3: TGCGCCAGCAGCCCCGGGACACATGCGAACACCGGGGAGCTGTTTTTT. It translates to CASSPGTHANTGELFF.

V gene TRBV11-3 combines with J gene TRBJ1-5, with no clear D. In germline, CDR1 is SGHNT, CDR2 YENEEA. The V end lost 4 bases, the J end lost 9 bases, and 7 bases lay between the germline ends. CDR3 length: 11 residues. CDR3: CASSSGGPQHF. The CDR3 nucleotides read TGTGCCAGCAGCTCGGGTGGGCCCCAGCATTTT.

The chain uses TRBV29-1 and TRBJ1-2; TRBD1 agrees at 8 bases. This CDR3 is 14 amino acids long. The V gene end was trimmed by 3 bases and the J gene end by 6 bases; junction bases not matched to a gene: 9. Germline values: CDR1 SQVTM, CDR2 ANQGSEA. For the CDR3, the DNA is TGCAGCGTTGACGATGGACAGGGCCTGAATGGCTACACCTTC. Translation gives CSVDDGQGLNGYTF.

V usage is TRBV19 and J usage is TRBJ1-4; TRBD1 matches at 7 bases. This CDR3 spans 16 amino acids. With 5 bases clipped from V and 3 bases from J, the junction kept 9 bases outside the gene matches. Germline V gene sequence: CDR1 LNHDA, CDR2 SQIVND (reference sequence). This chain's CDR3 is CASSPPRDSSNEKLFF. CDR3 coding DNA: TGTGCCAGTAGTCCCCCACGGGACAGCTCTAATGAAAAACTGTTTTTT.

The chain joins TRBV12-3 or TRBV12-4 to TRBJ1-5, with D hard to call. Trimming pared 5 bases from V and 5 bases from J, leaving 7 bases between. The CDR3 length is 12 residues. Written as DNA, the CDR3 is TGTGCCAGCAGTCCAACCGATCAGCCCCAGCATTTT. Residues: CASSPTDQPQHF.

The V call is TRBV29-1, the J call TRBJ1-2, with 8 bases identical to TRBD1. From germline, CDR1 is SQVTM and CDR2 ANQGSEA. The CDR3 has 12 amino acids. The V gene end was trimmed by 3 bases and the J gene end by 4 bases; junction bases not matched to a gene: 1. In DNA form, the CDR3 reads TGCAGCGTTGACCAGGGGGCCTATGGCTACACCTTC. It codes for CSVDQGAYGYTF.

The rearrangement uses TRBV9 and TRBJ1-1, with 7 bases lining up with TRBD1. V was clipped by 4 bases and J by 3 bases; unmatched bases: 0. The germline gives CDR1 SGDLS, CDR2 YYNGEE. This CDR3 is 12 amino acids long. In DNA form, the CDR3 reads TGTGCCAGCAGCACAGGGGACACTGAAGCTTTCTTT. It is translated as CASSTGDTEAFF.

The CDR3 here is CASRVQLDGGYTF. The CDR3 DNA sequence: TGTGCCAGTAGGGTACAGTTGGATGGGGGCTACACCTTC. V usage is TRBV19 and J usage is TRBJ1-2; D is unclear. Trimming took 6 bases from V and 8 from J, leaving 16 bases between them. CDR3 size: 13 residues. Germline CDR1 reads LNHDA; CDR2 reads SQIVND (reference sequence).

The J gene is TRBJ1-1, the V gene TRBV4-1; D call uncertain. Germline values: CDR1 MGHRA, CDR2 YSYEKL. The CDR3 is made up of 15 amino acids. V was pared by 2 bases and J by 0 bases, with 10 bases between. The CDR3 DNA is TGCGCCAGCAGCCAATTCACAGCAATGAACACTGAAGCTTTCTTT. This translates into CASSQFTAMNTEAFF.

The chain uses TRBV3-1 (or the pseudogene TRBV3-2) and TRBJ1-2; perhaps TRBD1 as D (5 bases). Germline CDR1 is LGHDT and CDR2 is YNNKEL (reference sequence). There are 15 residues in the CDR3. The V end was cut by 1 base, the J end by 5 bases, with 14 bases between. The CDR3 region is CASSQGQRPRYGYTF. As DNA, the CDR3 is TGTGCCAGCAGCCAAGGACAGCGCCCTAGGTATGGCTACACCTTC.

The V gene is TRBV3-1 (or the pseudogene TRBV3-2), the J gene TRBJ1-1; D unclear. The CDR3 has 15 amino acids. V dropped 4 bases and J dropped 0 bases, with 12 bases sitting between them. In germline, CDR1 is LGHDT, CDR2 YNNKEL (reference sequence). In nucleotides, the CDR3 is TGTGCCAGCAGCCCGTGGACCAGAATGAACACTGAAGCTTTCTTT. Amino acid sequence: CASSPWTRMNTEAFF.

The chain links TRBV5-1 to TRBJ1-1; TRBD1 is a possible D gene (5 bases). From germline, CDR1 is SGHRS and CDR2 YFSETQ. The V and J ends lost 0 bases and 1 base respectively, with 13 bases between them. There are 16 residues in the CDR3. CDR3 sequence reads: CASSLGQQARNTEAFF. The DNA for the CDR3 is TGCGCCAGCAGCTTGGGACAACAGGCGAGGAACACTGAAGCTTTCTTT.

J is TRBJ2-7 and V is TRBV28; D remains ambiguous. Looked up from germline, CDR1 is MDHEN and CDR2 is SYDVKM. This CDR3 spans 13 amino acids. V lost 6 bases and J 3 bases, leaving 12 bases between the germline ends. The CDR3 nucleotides are TGTGCCAGCAGCCGGCTTCCCTTCTACGAGCAGTACTTC. Translation: CASSRLPFYEQYF.

This sequence joins TRBV6-4 and TRBJ2-3; 8 nucleotides agree with TRBD1. The CDR3 runs 16 residues. The germline gives CDR1 MRHNA, CDR2 SNTAGT. J lost 2 bases, V lost 0 bases, and 4 bases had no gene match. The CDR3 DNA reads TGTGCCAGCAGTGACTCGGCAGGGGGCCCCACAGATACGCAGTATTTT. Amino acids: CASSDSAGGPTDTQYF.

The chain employs TRBV15 and TRBJ2-2; no reliable D call. The CDR3 consists of 14 residues. V was shortened by 2 bases and J by 6 bases, with 10 bases between the two germline ends. Looked up from germline, CDR1 is LNHNV and CDR2 is YYDKDF (reference sequence). CDR3 DNA: TGTGCCACCAGCAGAATCCGAGAGCCCGGGGAGCTGTTTTTT. Protein product: CATSRIREPGELFF.

The J gene is TRBJ2-7, the V gene TRBV18; 8 bases map to TRBD1. The V and J ends lost 6 bases and 3 bases, in that order; junction bases with no gene match: 4. The V gene's germline CDR1 is KGHSH and CDR2 LQKENI. This CDR3 is built from 13 residues. The CDR3 here is CASSTGANYEQYF. In DNA form, the CDR3 reads TGTGCCAGCTCGACAGGGGCAAACTACGAGCAGTACTTC.

CDR3 in DNA: TGTGCCGAAGGTCAGGGTGAGGCCTCCCGCCGGGATACGCAGTATTTT. Residues: CAEGQGEASRRDTQYF. V is TRBV5-3 and J is TRBJ2-3, with D possibly being TRBD1 (5 bases). TRBV5-3 is placed among ORFs of uncertain function. The ends were cut back, 10 bases at V and 6 bases at J, with 27 bases in the middle. The CDR3 is made up of 16 amino acids.

The CDR3 DNA reads as TGTGCCAGCAGCTTAGCGATCGGGGAGCTGTTTTTT. Translation gives CASSLAIGELFF. The rearrangement joins TRBV7-8 to TRBJ2-2; D gene unclear. Trimming shortened V by 0 bases and J by 7 bases, and 3 bases separated the two germline ends. Germline loops: CDR1 SGHVS, CDR2 FQNEAQ. The CDR3 has 12 amino acids.

The V gene is TRBV19, the J gene TRBJ1-6; the D gene is possibly TRBD1 (6 bases). This CDR3 is built from 15 residues. The ends were cut back, 3 bases at V and 7 bases at J, with 13 bases in the middle. The germline CDR1 and CDR2 sequences are LNHDA and SQIVND (reference sequence). The CDR3 region is CASSMGGQWNSPLHF. The CDR3 nucleotides are TGTGCCAGTAGTATGGGGGGACAATGGAATTCACCCCTCCACTTT.

The rearrangement uses TRBV15 and TRBJ1-5, with 8 nucleotides matching TRBD1. Germline trimming cut 0 bases from V and 4 bases from J; bases unmatched to any gene: 14. Germline-derived CDR1 and CDR2 are LNHNV and YYDKDF (reference sequence). CDR3 length: 19 amino acids. CDR3 sequence: CATSRDLRGRGLGNQPQHF. The CDR3 nucleotides are TGTGCCACCAGCAGAGATTTAAGAGGCAGGGGGCTCGGAAATCAGCCCCAGCATTTT. Full variable domain (outside the CDR3, taken from reference TRBV15 and TRBJ1-5): DAMVIQNPRYQVTQFGKPVTLSCSQTLNHNVMYWYQQKSSQAPKLLFHYYDKDFNNEADTPDNFQSRRPNTSFCFLDIRSPGLGDTAMYLCATSRDLRGRGLGNQPQHFGDGTRLSIL.

In the case of this clone: Other DNA sequences in this specimen translate into the identical CDR3. The rearrangement joins TRBV6-1 to TRBJ1-5; D not resolved. V lost 3 bases and J lost 0, with 9 bases in between. This CDR3 region has 15 residues. CDR1 MNHNS and CDR2 SASEGT come from the germline V gene. The DNA of the CDR3 is TGTGCCAGCAGTGAGGGCGGATATAGCAATCAGCCCCAGCATTTT. The encoded protein is CASSEGGYSNQPQHF.

This chain joins TRBV11-3 and TRBJ2-1, with 8 bases identical to TRBD2. The length of the CDR3 is 19 residues. In germline, CDR1 is SGHNT, CDR2 YENEEA. Unmatched junction bases numbered 18, after V lost 3 bases and J lost 5 bases. As DNA, the CDR3 is TGTGCCAGCAGCTTGGTCGGGAAACGGGGGGGTCCGCGTAACAATGAGCAGTTCTTC. Its translation is CASSLVGKRGGPRNNEQFF.

V usage is TRBV6-2 or TRBV6-3 and J usage is TRBJ2-2; D unclear. CDR1 and CDR2 (germline): MNHEY, SVGEGT. The CDR3 covers 14 residues. V lost 5 bases and J lost 2, with 9 bases in between. CDR3 DNA sequence: TGTGCCAGCAGTGCGCCTCCAAACACCGGGGAGCTGTTTTTT. Translated, it gives CASSAPPNTGELFF.

The J gene is TRBJ2-1, the V gene TRBV7-2; 7 bases map to TRBD1. The junction had 2 bases not matched to a gene; V was cut back by 7 bases and J by 2 bases. The CDR3 has 13 residues. Per the germline V gene, CDR1 is SGHTA and CDR2 is FQGNSA. The CDR3 loop is CASTGTAYNEQFF. The CDR3 DNA reads as TGTGCCAGCACCGGGACAGCCTACAATGAGCAGTTCTTC.

This clone was counted between two and nine times. The V call is TRBV5-1, the J call TRBJ2-1; D perhaps matches TRBD2 (6 bases). Germline-derived CDR1 and CDR2 are SGHRS and YFSETQ. The CDR3 is 14 residues long. V lost 3 bases, J lost 6 bases, and 13 bases lay in between. The CDR3 DNA sequence: TGCGCCAGCAGCTCTGGAGGGACTGCCAATGAGCAGTTCTTC. Translating it yields CASSSGGTANEQFF.